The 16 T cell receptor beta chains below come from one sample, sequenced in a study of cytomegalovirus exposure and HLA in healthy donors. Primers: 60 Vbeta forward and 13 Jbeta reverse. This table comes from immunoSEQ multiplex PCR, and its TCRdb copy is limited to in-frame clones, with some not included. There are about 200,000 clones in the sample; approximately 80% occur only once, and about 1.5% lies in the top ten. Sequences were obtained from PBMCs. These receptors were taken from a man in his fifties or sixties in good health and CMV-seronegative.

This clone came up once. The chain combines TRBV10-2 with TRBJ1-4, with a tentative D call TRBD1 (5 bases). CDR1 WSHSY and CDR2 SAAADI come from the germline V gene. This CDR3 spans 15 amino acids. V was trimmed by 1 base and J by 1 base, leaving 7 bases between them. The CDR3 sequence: CASSEWGETNEKLFF. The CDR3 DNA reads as TGCGCCAGCAGTGAGTGGGGGGAAACTAATGAAAAACTGTTTTTT.

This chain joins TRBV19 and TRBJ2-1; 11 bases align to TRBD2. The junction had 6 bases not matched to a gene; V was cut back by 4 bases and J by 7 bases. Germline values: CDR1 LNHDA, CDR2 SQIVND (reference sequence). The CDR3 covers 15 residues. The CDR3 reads CASSKLAGGFNEQFF. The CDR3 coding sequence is TGTGCCAGTAGTAAGCTAGCGGGAGGATTTAATGAGCAGTTCTTC. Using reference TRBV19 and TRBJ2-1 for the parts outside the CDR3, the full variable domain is DGGITQSPKYLFRKEGQNVTLSCEQNLNHDAMYWYRQDPGQGLRLIYYSQIVNDFQKGDIAEGYSVSREKKESFPLTVTSAQKNPTAFYLCASSKLAGGFNEQFFGPGTRLTVL.

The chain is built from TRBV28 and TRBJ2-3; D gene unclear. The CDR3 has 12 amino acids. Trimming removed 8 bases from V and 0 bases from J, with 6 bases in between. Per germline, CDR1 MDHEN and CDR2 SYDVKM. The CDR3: CASGASTDTQYF. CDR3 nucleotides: TGTGCCAGCGGAGCTAGCACAGATACGCAGTATTTT.

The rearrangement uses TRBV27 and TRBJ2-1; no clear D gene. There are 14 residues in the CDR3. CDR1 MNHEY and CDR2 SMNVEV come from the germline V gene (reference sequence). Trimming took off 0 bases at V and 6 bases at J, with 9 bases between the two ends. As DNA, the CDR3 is TGTGCCAGCAGTTTATCTGGTAGATCCAATGAGCAGTTCTTC. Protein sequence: CASSLSGRSNEQFF.

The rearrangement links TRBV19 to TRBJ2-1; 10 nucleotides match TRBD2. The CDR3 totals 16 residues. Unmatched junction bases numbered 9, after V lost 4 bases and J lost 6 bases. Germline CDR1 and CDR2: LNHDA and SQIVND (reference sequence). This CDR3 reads CASSTIAGGGSNEQFF. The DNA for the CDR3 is TGTGCCAGTAGTACTATAGCGGGAGGAGGAAGCAATGAGCAGTTCTTC.

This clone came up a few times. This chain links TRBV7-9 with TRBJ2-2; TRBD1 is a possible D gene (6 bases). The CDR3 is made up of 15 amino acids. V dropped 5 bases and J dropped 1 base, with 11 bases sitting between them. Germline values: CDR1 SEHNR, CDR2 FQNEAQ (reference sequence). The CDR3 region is CASSTGYQNTGELFF. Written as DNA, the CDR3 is TGTGCCAGCAGCACAGGGTACCAGAACACCGGGGAGCTGTTTTTT.

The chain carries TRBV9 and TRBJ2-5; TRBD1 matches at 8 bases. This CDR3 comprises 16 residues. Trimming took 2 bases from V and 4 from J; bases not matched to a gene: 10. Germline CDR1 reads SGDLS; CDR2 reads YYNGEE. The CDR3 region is CASSVSPTGDGETQYF. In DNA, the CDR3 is TGTGCCAGCAGCGTGTCTCCGACAGGGGATGGAGAGACCCAGTACTTC.

The CDR3 here is CASSLSGGRGTGELFF. The CDR3 bases are TGTGCCAGCAGCCTAAGTGGAGGGAGGGGCACCGGGGAGCTGTTTTTT. V and J are TRBV11-2 and TRBJ2-2, with TRBD2 matching over 7 bases. The CDR3 covers 16 residues. Germline V gives CDR1 SGHAT, CDR2 FQNNGV. The V segment lost 5 bases and the J segment 4 bases; nucleotides outside the gene matches: 10.

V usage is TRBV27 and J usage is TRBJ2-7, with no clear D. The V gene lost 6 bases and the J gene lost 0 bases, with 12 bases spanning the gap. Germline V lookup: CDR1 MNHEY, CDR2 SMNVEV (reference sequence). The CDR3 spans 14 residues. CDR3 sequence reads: CASRVLSSSYEQYF. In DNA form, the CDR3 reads TGTGCCAGCAGGGTCCTGTCCAGCTCCTACGAGCAGTACTTC.

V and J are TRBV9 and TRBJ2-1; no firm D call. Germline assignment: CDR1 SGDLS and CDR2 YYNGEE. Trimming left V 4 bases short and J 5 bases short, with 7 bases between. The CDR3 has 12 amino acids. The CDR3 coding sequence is TGTGCCAGCAGCACTCCTGACAATGAGCAGTTCTTC. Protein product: CASSTPDNEQFF.

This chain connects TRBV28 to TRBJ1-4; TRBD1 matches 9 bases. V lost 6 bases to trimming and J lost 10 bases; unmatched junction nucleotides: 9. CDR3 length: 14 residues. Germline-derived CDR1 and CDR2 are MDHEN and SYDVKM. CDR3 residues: CASRSGTGRRKLFF. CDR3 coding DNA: TGTGCCAGCAGATCCGGGACAGGGCGCCGAAAACTGTTTTTT. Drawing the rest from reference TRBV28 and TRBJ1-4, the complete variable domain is DVKVTQSSRYLVKRTGEKVFLECVQDMDHENMFWYRQDPGLGLRLIYFSYDVKMKEKGDIPEGYSVSREKKERFSLILESASTNQTSMYLCASRSGTGRRKLFFGSGTQLSVL.

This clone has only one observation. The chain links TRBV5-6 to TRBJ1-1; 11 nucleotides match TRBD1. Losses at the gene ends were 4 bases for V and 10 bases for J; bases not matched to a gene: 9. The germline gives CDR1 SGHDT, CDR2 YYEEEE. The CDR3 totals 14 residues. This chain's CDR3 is CASSRRDRGLAAFF. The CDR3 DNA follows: TGTGCCAGCAGCCGTAGGGACAGGGGGTTGGCAGCTTTCTTT.

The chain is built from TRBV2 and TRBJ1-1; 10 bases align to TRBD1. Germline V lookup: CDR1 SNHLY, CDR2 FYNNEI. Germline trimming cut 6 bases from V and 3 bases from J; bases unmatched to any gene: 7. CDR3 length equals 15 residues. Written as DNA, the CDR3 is TGTGCCAGCAGGACAGGGGGCGATTCGGACACTGAAGCTTTCTTT. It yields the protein CASRTGGDSDTEAFF. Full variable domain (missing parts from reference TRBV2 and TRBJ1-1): EPEVTQTPSHQVTQMGQEVILRCVPISNHLYFYWYRQILGQKVEFLVSFYNNEISEKSEIFDDQFSVERPDGSNFTLKIRSTKLEDSAMYFCASRTGGDSDTEAFFGQGTRLTVV.

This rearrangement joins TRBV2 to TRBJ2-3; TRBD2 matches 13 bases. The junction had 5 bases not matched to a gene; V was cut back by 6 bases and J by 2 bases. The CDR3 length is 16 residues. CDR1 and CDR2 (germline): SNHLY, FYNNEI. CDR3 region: CASSGTSGTTTDTQYF. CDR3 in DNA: TGTGCCAGCAGCGGGACTAGCGGGACCACCACAGATACGCAGTATTTT.

CDR3 sequence: CASSPYRGRGFYEQYF. CDR3 sequence (DNA): TGTGCCAGCAGTCCATACAGGGGACGAGGATTCTACGAGCAGTACTTC. This chain connects TRBV27 to TRBJ2-7; 7 bases are shared with TRBD1. Germline V gene sequence: CDR1 MNHEY, CDR2 SMNVEV (reference sequence). CDR3 length: 16 residues. V shed 5 bases, J shed 3 bases, and the junction held 13 bases outside the gene matches.

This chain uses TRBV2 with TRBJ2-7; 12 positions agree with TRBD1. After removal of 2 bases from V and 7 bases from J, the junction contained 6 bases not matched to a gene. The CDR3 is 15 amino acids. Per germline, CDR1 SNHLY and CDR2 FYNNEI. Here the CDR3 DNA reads TGTGCCAGCAGTGAACCGGGACAGGGGGCGCGGGAGCAGTACTTC. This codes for CASSEPGQGAREQYF.